This T cell receptor beta chain was sequenced in a study of cytomegalovirus exposure and HLA in healthy donors. At the level of the study: In terms of ancestry, the Caucasian-associated cluster contained around four fifths of the 398 genotyped donors. Whole-study findings and limits: Analyses of presence and absence presupposed an approximately uniform sequencing depth across donors. A later analysis reportedly found that, within productive TCRs, an Asian-associated ancestry cluster had fewer N-insertions than the mean observed across the roughly 610 donors.

PCR employed 60 Vbeta and 13 Jbeta primers. The protocol was immunoSEQ multiplex PCR, while the TCRdb copy is restricted to in-frame clones and leaves out a portion. This sample has about 130,000 clones, with about 82% found just once. Details on this clone: Its antigen is still unknown.

The junction had 2 bases not matched to a gene; V was cut back by 6 bases and J by 6 bases. Germline CDR1 reads LNHDA; CDR2 reads SQIVND (reference sequence). The CDR3 has 15 residues. The source is a boy aged 10-17 years in good health and CMV-seronegative. The chain is built from TRBV19 and TRBJ2-2; 15 bases line up with TRBD2. The sample consisted of PBMCs. The CDR3 sequence: CASSGLAGGPGELFF. The DNA of the CDR3 is TGTGCCAGTAGCGGACTAGCGGGAGGGCCCGGGGAGCTGTTTTTT.